The entry that follows covers one T cell receptor (beta chain) sequence. What it recognizes is unknown. This specimen belongs to a study of cytomegalovirus exposure and HLA in healthy donors. On the study more broadly: The use of the same platform for the 120 validation repertoires and the 650 to 850 first-cohort repertoires was reported by a later analysis.

Whole-study results and caveats: Both high specificity and high sensitivity reportedly marked the classifier's diagnosis of cytomegalovirus status. Rarity marked most TCR sequences, yet some public TCRs occurred in many donors. The finding came from a later analysis; first-cohort TCR clusters tended to co-occur in the approximately 120 validation repertoires.

TCRdb keeps only in-frame clones here, not all; method: immunoSEQ multiplex PCR. The data hold 250,000 to 400,000 clones, with approximately 86% observed a single time. The germline V gene encodes CDR1 LGHNA and CDR2 YSLEER. The CDR3 spans 16 residues. Trimming removed 0 bases at V and 6 bases at J, with 17 bases between. The sample was PBMCs. The receptor comes from a man aged 25-45 years in good health and CMV-seronegative. The chain employs TRBV4-3 and TRBJ1-1; maybe TRBD1 (6 bases). The CDR3 loop reads CASSQEGGGGTSEAFF. The CDR3 nucleotides read TGCGCCAGCAGCCAAGAAGGGGGGGGAGGGACTTCTGAAGCTTTCTTT.